A selection of T cell receptor beta chains follows, all from one sample in a study of cytomegalovirus exposure and HLA in healthy donors. Profiled with immunoSEQ multiplex PCR; TCRdb holds only in-frame clones, not every one. This sample has 85,000 to 95,000 clones, with 6.5% to 8% found just once. Sequenced sample: PBMCs. These receptors were collected from a man in his fifties or sixties in good health and CMV-seronegative. Both conserved end residues are part of each CDR3. A D gene is named only where the DNA matches it firmly. Clone size is not always given. Where it is, it says once, few, many or a class for expanded clones.

>NA|TRBV11-2|NA|TRBJ1-6
TGTGCCAGCAGCTTCACGGACAGCAATAATTCCCCCCTCCACTTT
CASSFTDSNNSPLHF
>NA|TRBV29-1|TRBD1|TRBJ2-4
TGCAGCGTTGACCGCGTGGCAGGGGGCGAAGCCAAAAACATTCAGTACTTC
CSVDRVAGGEAKNIQYF
>NA|TRBV5-1|NA|TRBJ2-1
TGCGCCAGCAGCTTAGGAGGGAAGCAGTTCTTC
CASSLGGKQFF
>NA|TRBV28|NA|TRBJ1-1
TGTGCCAGTTCGTGGGGGGACACTGAAGCTTTCTTT
CASSWGDTEAFF
>NA|TRBV4-2|TRBD1|TRBJ1-2
TGTGCCAGCAGCCAAGATCGGACAGGGGGTGACACCTTC
CASSQDRTGGDTF
>NA|TRBV28|NA|TRBJ2-7
TGTGCCAGCAGAACGACAGGTTCCTACGAGCAGTACTTC
CASRTTGSYEQYF
>few|TRBV7-2|TRBD2|TRBJ2-2
TGTGCCAGCAGCTTACACGGACTAGCGCCGACGAACACCGGGGAGCTGTTTTTT
CASSLHGLAPTNTGELFF
>few|TRBV27|TRBD2|TRBJ2-2
TGTGCCAGCAGTTTCTTAGCGGGCGGGAACACCGGGGAGCTGTTTTTT
CASSFLAGGNTGELFF
>few|TRBV19|NA|TRBJ2-5
TGTGCCAGTAGTATAGGGCAGGGCCAAGAGACCCAGTACTTC
CASSIGQGQETQYF
>few|TRBV18|NA|TRBJ2-4
TGTGCCAGCTCACCAGGTTCGACAGTTCTGGAAAAGAGAGGCAAAAACATTCAGTACTTC
CASSPGSTVLEKRGKNIQYF
>few|TRBV7-9|TRBD1|TRBJ1-2
TGTGCCAGCAGCTTAAGGACAGGGTATGGCTACACCTTC
CASSLRTGYGYTF
>few|TRBV5-1|NA|TRBJ1-3
TGCGCCAGCAGCTCAGGGGTCTCTGGAAACACCATATATTTT
CASSSGVSGNTIYF
>few|TRBV5-4|TRBD2|TRBJ2-7
TGTGCCAGCAGCTTCGGGGGGGGACTAGCGGCAGCCAGGGGCGAGCAGTACTTC
CASSFGGGLAAARGEQYF
>NA|TRBV5-4|TRBD1|TRBJ2-5
TGTGCCTTCGGGACAGGGACAGAGACCCAGTACTTC
CAFGTGTETQYF
>NA|TRBV7-9|NA|TRBJ2-2
TGTGCCAGCAGCTTACAGGGGTCCGGGGAGCTGTTTTTT
CASSLQGSGELFF
>NA|TRBV5-1|TRBD2|TRBJ2-1
TGCGCCAGCAGCTTGAGCGGCGGGGGTGGATACAATGAGCAGTTCTTC
CASSLSGGGGYNEQFF
>NA|TRBV21-1|NA|TRBJ1-1
TGTGCCAGCAGCAAAGGAACGCCAGCGGCTGAAGCTTTCTTT
CASSKGTPAAEAFF
>few|TRBV15|TRBD1|TRBJ1-4
TGTGCCACCAGCAGAGATTACAGGACAGGGGGGTCAAGGCGCGAAAAACTGTTTTTT
CATSRDYRTGGSRREKLFF
>few|TRBV5-1|TRBD2|TRBJ2-7
TGCGCCAGCAGCTTGGAAGCTAGCGGGAGATACGAGCAGTACTTC
CASSLEASGRYEQYF
>few|TRBV23-1|NA|TRBJ1-1
TGCGCCAGCAGTCAATTGGGGGGGCAGAACACTGAAGCTTTCTTT
CASSQLGGQNTEAFF
>NA|TRBV18|TRBD2|TRBJ2-1
TGTGCCAGCTCACCACCATTAGGGCGGGGGGGCCGCAATGAGCAGTTCTTC
CASSPPLGRGGRNEQFF
>NA|TRBV9|TRBD1|TRBJ1-4
TGTGCCAGCAGCGGGACAGGGGGTAATGAAAAACTGTTTTTT
CASSGTGGNEKLFF
>few|TRBV7-3|NA|TRBJ2-5
TGTGCCAGCAGTTATCAGGGTGAAGAGACCCAGTACTTC
CASSYQGEETQYF
>NA|TRBV7-8|TRBD1|TRBJ1-6
TGTGCCAGCAGTCCTGCGACAGGGCAGGGGAATTCACCCCTCCACTTT
CASSPATGQGNSPLHF
>few|TRBV29-1|NA|TRBJ2-1
TGCAGCGTTTTACAGGGTCGCTCCTACAATGAGCAGTTCTTC
CSVLQGRSYNEQFF
>few|TRBV27|TRBD1|TRBJ1-5
TGTGCCAGCAGTTTATTCGGGACAGCCTATCAGCCCCAGCATTTT
CASSLFGTAYQPQHF
>few|TRBV6-6|NA|TRBJ1-1
TGTGCCAGCAGTCCACGACAGAACACTGAAGCTTTCTTT
CASSPRQNTEAFF
>NA|TRBV7-6|TRBD1|TRBJ2-7
TGTGCCAGCAGCTTTGGAACAGGGGGTTCCTACGAGCAGTACTTC
CASSFGTGGSYEQYF
>NA|TRBV10-3|NA|TRBJ1-6
TGTGCCATCAGTGGGGCAGATACTTTTTCACCCCTCCACTTT
CAISGADTFSPLHF
>few|TRBV5-1|NA|TRBJ2-7
TGCGCCAGCAGCCAACGGGACACTGGCTACGAGCAGTACTTC
CASSQRDTGYEQYF
>few|TRBV19|NA|TRBJ1-2
TGTGCCAGTAGTATAAGAGGAAGCTATGGCTACACCTTC
CASSIRGSYGYTF
>few|TRBV7-9|NA|TRBJ1-2
TGTGCCAGCAGCTTAGCGAGGGCGGCGGATGGCTACACCTTC
CASSLARAADGYTF
>NA|TRBV27|TRBD1|TRBJ2-7
TGTGCCAGCCGAAAGGGGGCACAGGGCTACGAGCAGTACTTC
CASRKGAQGYEQYF
>few|TRBV11-2|TRBD2|TRBJ2-1
TGTGCCAGCAGCACCCTGCGGGAGGGATACAACAATGAGCAGTTCTTC
CASSTLREGYNNEQFF
>NA|TRBV10-3|NA|TRBJ1-1
TGTGCCATCACCTCAGCGAGAATGAACACTGAAGCTTTCTTT
CAITSARMNTEAFF
>few|TRBV5-6|TRBD1|TRBJ1-2
TGTGCCAGCAGCCCAGGGACAGCAAGACTTAACTATGGCTACACCTTC
CASSPGTARLNYGYTF
>NA|TRBV4-2|NA|TRBJ1-1
TGTGCCAGCAGCCCGGTATCCGGCGTGGCGGCGAACACTGAAGCTTTCTTT
CASSPVSGVAANTEAFF
>NA|TRBV25-1|TRBD2|TRBJ2-7
TGTGCCAGCAGTGACAGCGGGGGCTCCTACGAGCAGTACTTC
CASSDSGGSYEQYF
>NA|TRBV27|NA|TRBJ2-3
TGTGCCAGCAGCCCCGGTATCTCGGGAGATACGCAGTATTTT
CASSPGISGDTQYF
>few|TRBV10-3|TRBD2|TRBJ2-7
TGTGCCATCAGTGCGGGACTAGCGGGAGGGAGCTACGAGCAGTACTTC
CAISAGLAGGSYEQYF
>NA|TRBV11-1|NA|TRBJ2-7
TGTGCCAGCAGCTTAGGGCGTGGAGGGAAATCCTACGAGCAGTACTTC
CASSLGRGGKSYEQYF
>few|TRBV10-2|TRBD1|TRBJ2-7
TGCGCCAGCAGGGGCCAGGGGGCGTTCGAGCAGTACTTC
CASRGQGAFEQYF
>NA|TRBV5-1|TRBD1|TRBJ1-4
TGCGCCAGCAGCTTGACCGGGACAGGTGGTGAAAAACTGTTTTTT
CASSLTGTGGEKLFF
>few|TRBV28|NA|TRBJ1-2
TGTGCCAGCAGTTTTGAGGATGCCTATGGCTACACCTTC
CASSFEDAYGYTF
>NA|TRBV28|NA|TRBJ2-1
TGTGCCAGCAGTGCCCAGACTAGTTTCAGGAACAATGAGCAGTTCTTC
CASSAQTSFRNNEQFF
>few|TRBV11-2|TRBD2|TRBJ2-4
TGTGCCAGCAGCTTGCCGGGACTAGCGGGACTTCAGTACTTC
CASSLPGLAGLQYF
>NA|TRBV5-4|NA|TRBJ1-1
TGTGCCAGCAGCTTGAGAGGGAACACTGAAGCTTTCTTT
CASSLRGNTEAFF
>NA|TRBV15|NA|TRBJ2-5
TGTGCCACCAGCAGAGTCCCAGGGGCAACGATAGAGACCCAGTACTTC
CATSRVPGATIETQYF
>few|TRBV9|TRBD2|TRBJ2-5
TGTGCCAGCAGCGTAGGAGGTGGGACTAGTTTGTTGGAGACCCAGTACTTC
CASSVGGGTSLLETQYF
>few|TRBV2|NA|TRBJ2-1
TGTGCCAGCAGTGAACGGTTGGACTACTACAATGAGCAGTTCTTC
CASSERLDYYNEQFF
>few|TRBV9|NA|TRBJ2-3
TGTGCCAGCAGCGTACGGGGAGATACGCAGTATTTT
CASSVRGDTQYF
>few|TRBV9|TRBD2|TRBJ2-5
TGTGCCAGCAGTAGGACTAGCGGGAGCGGGGAGACCCAGTACTTC
CASSRTSGSGETQYF
>few|TRBV6-5|TRBD1|TRBJ1-2
TGTGCCAGCAGTTACCGCGACAGGGGGTCGTCGGGCTACACCTTC
CASSYRDRGSSGYTF